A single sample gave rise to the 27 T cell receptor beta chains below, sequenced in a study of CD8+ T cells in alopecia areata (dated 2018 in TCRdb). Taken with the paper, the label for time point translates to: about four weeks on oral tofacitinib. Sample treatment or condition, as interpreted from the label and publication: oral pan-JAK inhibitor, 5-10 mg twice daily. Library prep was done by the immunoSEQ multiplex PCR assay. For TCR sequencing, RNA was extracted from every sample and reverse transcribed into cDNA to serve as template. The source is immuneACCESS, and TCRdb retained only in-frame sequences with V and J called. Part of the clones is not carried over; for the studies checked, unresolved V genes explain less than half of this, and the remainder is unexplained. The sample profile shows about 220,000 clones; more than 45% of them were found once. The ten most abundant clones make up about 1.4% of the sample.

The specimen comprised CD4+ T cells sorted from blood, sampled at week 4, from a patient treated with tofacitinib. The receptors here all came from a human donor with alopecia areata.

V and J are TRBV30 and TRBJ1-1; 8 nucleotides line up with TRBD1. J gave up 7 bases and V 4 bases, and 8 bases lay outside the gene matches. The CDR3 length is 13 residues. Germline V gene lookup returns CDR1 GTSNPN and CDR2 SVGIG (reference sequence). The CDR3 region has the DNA TGTGCCTGGACTTTCGGACAGGGTGTTGAAGCTTTCTTT. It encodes CAWTFGQGVEAFF.

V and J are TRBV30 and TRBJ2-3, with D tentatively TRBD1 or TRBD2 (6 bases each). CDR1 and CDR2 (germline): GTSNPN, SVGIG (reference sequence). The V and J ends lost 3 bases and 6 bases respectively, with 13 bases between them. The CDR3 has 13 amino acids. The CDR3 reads CAWSVRGRDTQYF. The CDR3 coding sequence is TGTGCCTGGAGCGTACGGGGGCGGGATACGCAGTATTTT.

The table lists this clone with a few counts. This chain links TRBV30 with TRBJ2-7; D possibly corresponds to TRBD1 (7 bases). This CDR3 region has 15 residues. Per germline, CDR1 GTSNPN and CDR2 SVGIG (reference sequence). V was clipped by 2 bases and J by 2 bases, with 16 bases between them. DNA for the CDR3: TGTGCCTGGAGTATAGGTGCGGGGACAGCCTACGAGCAGTACTTC. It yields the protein CAWSIGAGTAYEQYF.

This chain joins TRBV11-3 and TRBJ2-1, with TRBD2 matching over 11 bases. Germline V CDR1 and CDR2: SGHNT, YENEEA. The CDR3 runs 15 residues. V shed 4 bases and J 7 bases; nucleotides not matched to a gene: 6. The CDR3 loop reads CASSSTSGGSNEQFF. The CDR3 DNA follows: TGTGCCAGCAGCTCTACTAGCGGGGGTTCTAATGAGCAGTTCTTC.

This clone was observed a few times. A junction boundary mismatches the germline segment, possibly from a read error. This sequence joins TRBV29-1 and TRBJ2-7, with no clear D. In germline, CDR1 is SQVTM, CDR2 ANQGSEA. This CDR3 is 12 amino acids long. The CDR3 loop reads CSVETPRDGLSF. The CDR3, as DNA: TGCAGCGTTGAGACTCCAAGAGACGGCCTTAGCTTC.

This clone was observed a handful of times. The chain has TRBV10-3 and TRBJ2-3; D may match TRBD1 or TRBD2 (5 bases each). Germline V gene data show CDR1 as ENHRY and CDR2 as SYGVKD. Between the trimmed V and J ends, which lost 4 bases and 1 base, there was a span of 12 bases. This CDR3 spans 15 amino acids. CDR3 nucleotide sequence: TGTGCCATCAGTGGGACGATGGGGGGCACAGATACGCAGTATTTT. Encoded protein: CAISGTMGGTDTQYF.

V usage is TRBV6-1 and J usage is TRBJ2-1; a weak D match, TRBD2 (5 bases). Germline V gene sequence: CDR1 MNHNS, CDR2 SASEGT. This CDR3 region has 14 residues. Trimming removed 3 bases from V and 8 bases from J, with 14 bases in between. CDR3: CASSEVLGGDEQFF. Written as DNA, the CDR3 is TGTGCCAGCAGTGAGGTCCTAGGAGGCGATGAGCAGTTCTTC.

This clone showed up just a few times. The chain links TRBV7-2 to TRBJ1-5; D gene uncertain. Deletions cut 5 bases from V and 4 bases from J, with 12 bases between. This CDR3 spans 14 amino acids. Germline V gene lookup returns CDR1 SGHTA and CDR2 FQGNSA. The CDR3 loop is CASSPQRNNQPQHF. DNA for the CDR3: TGTGCCAGCAGCCCCCAACGGAATAATCAGCCCCAGCATTTT. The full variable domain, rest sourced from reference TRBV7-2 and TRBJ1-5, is GAGVSQSPSNKVTEKGKDVELRCDPISGHTALYWYRQSLGQGLEFLIYFQGNSAPDKSGLPSDRFSAERTGGSVSTLTIQRTQQEDSAVYLCASSPQRNNQPQHFGDGTRLSIL.

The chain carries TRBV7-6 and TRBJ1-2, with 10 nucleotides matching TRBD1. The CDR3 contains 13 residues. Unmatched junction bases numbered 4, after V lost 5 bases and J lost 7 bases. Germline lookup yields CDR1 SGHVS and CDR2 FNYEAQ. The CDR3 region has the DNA TGTGCCAGCAGCCAGGACAGGGGGATTGGCTACACCTTC. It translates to CASSQDRGIGYTF.

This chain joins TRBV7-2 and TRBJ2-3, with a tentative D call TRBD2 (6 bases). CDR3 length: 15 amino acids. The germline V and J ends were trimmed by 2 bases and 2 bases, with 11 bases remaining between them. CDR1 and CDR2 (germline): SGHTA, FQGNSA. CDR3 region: CASSLTVAVTDTQYF. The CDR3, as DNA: TGTGCCAGCAGCTTAACGGTAGCGGTCACAGATACGCAGTATTTT.

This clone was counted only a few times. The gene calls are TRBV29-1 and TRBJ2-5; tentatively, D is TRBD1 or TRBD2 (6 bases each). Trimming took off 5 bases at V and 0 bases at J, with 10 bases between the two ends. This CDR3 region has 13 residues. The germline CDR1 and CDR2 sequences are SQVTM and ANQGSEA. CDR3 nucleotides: TGCAGCGTTAGAAGGGGGGACCAAGAGACCCAGTACTTC. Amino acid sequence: CSVRRGDQETQYF.

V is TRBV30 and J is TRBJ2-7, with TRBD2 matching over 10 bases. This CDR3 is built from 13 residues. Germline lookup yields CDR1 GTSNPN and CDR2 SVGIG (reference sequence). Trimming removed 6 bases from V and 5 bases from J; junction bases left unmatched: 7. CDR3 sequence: CACQLAGNNEQYF. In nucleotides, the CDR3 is TGTGCCTGCCAACTAGCGGGGAACAACGAGCAGTACTTC.

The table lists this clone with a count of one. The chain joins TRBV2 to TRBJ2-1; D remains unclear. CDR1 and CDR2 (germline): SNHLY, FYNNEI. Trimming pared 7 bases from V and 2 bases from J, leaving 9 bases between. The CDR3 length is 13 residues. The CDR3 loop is CASKGLTYNEQFF. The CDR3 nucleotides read TGTGCCAGCAAAGGCTTGACCTACAATGAGCAGTTCTTC.

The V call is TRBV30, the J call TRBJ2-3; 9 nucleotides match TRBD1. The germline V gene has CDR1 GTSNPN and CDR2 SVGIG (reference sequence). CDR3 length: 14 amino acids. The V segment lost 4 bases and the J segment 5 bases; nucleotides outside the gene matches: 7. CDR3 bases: TGTGCCTGGACCGGGACAGGGCGGATAGATACGCAGTATTTT. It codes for CAWTGTGRIDTQYF.

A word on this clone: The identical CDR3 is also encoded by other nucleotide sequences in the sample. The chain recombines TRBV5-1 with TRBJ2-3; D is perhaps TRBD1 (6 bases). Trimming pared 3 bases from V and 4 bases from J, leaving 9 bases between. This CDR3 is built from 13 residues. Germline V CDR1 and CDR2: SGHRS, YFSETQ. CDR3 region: CASSSAGADTQYF. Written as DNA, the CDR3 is TGCGCCAGCAGCTCAGCAGGGGCAGATACGCAGTATTTT.

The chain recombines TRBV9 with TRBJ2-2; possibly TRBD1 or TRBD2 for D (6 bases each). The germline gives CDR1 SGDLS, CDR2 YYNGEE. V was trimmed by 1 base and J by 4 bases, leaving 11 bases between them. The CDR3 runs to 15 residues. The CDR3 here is CASSVWGAGTGELFF. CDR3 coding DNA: TGTGCCAGCAGCGTATGGGGGGCAGGCACCGGGGAGCTGTTTTTT. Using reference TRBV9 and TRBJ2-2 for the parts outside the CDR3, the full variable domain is DSGVTQTPKHLITATGQRVTLRCSPRSGDLSVYWYQQSLDQGLQFLIQYYNGEERAKGNILERFSAQQFPDLHSELNLSSLELGDSALYFCASSVWGAGTGELFFGEGSRLTVL.

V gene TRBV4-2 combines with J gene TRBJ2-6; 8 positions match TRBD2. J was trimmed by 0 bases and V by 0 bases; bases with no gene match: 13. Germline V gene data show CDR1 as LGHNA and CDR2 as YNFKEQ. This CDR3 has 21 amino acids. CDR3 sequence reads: CASSQDPKGGLANSGANVLTF. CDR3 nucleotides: TGTGCCAGCAGCCAAGACCCGAAAGGAGGACTAGCTAACTCTGGGGCCAACGTCCTGACTTTC.

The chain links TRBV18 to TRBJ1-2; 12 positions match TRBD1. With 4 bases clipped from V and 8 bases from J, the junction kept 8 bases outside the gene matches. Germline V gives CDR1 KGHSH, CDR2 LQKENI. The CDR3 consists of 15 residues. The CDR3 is CASSLGTGGAEGYTF. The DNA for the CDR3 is TGTGCCAGCTCACTGGGGACAGGGGGCGCGGAAGGCTACACCTTC.

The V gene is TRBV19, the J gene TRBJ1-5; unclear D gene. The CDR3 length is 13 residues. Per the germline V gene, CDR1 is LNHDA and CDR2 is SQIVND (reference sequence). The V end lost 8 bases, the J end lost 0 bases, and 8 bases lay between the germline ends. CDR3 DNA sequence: TGTGCCAGTGGGCAGAATAGCAATCAGCCCCAGCATTTT. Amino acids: CASGQNSNQPQHF.

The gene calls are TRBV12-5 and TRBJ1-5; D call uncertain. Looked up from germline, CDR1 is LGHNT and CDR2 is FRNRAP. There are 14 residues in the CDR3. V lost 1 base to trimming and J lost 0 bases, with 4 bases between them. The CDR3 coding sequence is TGTGCTAGTGGTTTGGGGGGTAGCAATCAGCCCCAGCATTTT. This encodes CASGLGGSNQPQHF.

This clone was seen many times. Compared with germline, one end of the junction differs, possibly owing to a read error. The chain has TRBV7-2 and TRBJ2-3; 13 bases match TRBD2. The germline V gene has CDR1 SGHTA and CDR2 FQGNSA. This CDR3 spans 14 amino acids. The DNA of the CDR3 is TGTGCCAGCAGAACGACTAGCGGGGGGCTTCCCATCCATTTT. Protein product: CASRTTSGGLPIHF.

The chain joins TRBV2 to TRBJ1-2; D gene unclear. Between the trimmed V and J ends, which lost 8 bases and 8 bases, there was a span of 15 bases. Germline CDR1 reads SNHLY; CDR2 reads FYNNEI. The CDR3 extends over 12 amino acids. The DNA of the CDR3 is TGTGCCAGCGGTCATGGGGTCCAAGGCTACACCTTC. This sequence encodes CASGHGVQGYTF.

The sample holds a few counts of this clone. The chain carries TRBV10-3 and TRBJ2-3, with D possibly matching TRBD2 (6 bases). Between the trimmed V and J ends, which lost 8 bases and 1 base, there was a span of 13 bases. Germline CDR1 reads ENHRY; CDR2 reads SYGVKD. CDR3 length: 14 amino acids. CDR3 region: CAILRGGGTDTQYF. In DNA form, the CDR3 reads TGTGCCATCCTGCGGGGTGGAGGCACAGATACGCAGTATTTT.

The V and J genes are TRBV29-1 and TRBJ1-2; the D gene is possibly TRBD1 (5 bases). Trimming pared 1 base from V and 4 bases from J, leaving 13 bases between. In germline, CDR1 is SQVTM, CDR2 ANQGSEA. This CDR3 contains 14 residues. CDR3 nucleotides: TGCAGCGTTGAAGCAGGGATTCATAGCTATGGCTACACCTTC. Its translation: CSVEAGIHSYGYTF. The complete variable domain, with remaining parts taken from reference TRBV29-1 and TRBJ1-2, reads SAVISQKPSRDICQRGTSLTIQCQVDSQVTMMFWYRQQPGQSLTLIATANQGSEATYESGFVIDKFPISRPNLTFSTLTVSNMSPEDSSIYLCSVEAGIHSYGYTFGSGTRLTVV.

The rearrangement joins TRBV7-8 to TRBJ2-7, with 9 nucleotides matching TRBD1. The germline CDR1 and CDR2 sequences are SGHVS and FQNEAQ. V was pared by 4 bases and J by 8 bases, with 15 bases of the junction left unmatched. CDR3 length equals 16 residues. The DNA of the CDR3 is TGTGCCAGCAGCTCCCAACCCGGGGACAGGGCGTCGAAGCAGTACTTC. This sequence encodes CASSSQPGDRASKQYF.

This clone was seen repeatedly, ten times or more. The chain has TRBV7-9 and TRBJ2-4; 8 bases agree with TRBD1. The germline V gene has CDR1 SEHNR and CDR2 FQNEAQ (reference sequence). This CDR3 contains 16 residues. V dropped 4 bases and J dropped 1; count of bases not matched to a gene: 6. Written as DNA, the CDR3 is TGTGCCAGCAGCTGGGGGCGACAGGGGGCCAAAAACATTCAGTACTTC. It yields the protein CASSWGRQGAKNIQYF.

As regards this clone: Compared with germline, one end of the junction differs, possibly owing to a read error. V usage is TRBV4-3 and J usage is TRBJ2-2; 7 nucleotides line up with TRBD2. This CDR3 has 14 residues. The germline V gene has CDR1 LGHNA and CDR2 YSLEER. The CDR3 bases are TGCGCCAGCAGCCCTCCGACCGGAGGGAGGGAACTGTTTTTT. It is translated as CASSPPTGGRELFF.